The 12 T cell receptor beta chains below come from one sample, sequenced in a study of T cell responses to AZD1222 COVID-19 vaccine. Profiled with immunoSEQ multiplex PCR; TCRdb holds only in-frame clones, not every one. The top ten hold 1.7% of the sample, which has 95,000 to 150,000 clones, 92% seen once. Sequenced here: peripheral blood, sampled on day 0 of AZD1222 vaccination. These receptors were obtained from an adult in good health.

The DNA for the CDR3 is TGTGCCAGCAGCTCCCGGGGACTAGCGGGACTGGAGACCCAGTACTTC. This encodes CASSSRGLAGLETQYF. This chain joins TRBV7-9 and TRBJ2-5; 13 bases agree with TRBD2. The CDR3 extends over 16 amino acids. Unmatched junction bases numbered 7, after V lost 4 bases and J lost 5 bases. In germline, CDR1 is SEHNR, CDR2 FQNEAQ (reference sequence).

The chain links TRBV5-6 to TRBJ1-6; maybe TRBD1 (5 bases). CDR3 size: 13 residues. Looked up from germline, CDR1 is SGHDT and CDR2 is YYEEEE. With 5 bases removed from V and 7 bases from J, the gap between germline ends came to 10 bases. This chain's CDR3 is CASSLTENSPLHF. For the CDR3, the DNA is TGTGCCAGCAGTCTGACAGAAAATTCACCCCTCCACTTT.

The chain recombines TRBV19 with TRBJ1-1; D is possibly TRBD1 (5 bases). Trimming stripped 2 bases from V and 1 base from J, with 11 bases between. The germline V gene encodes CDR1 LNHDA and CDR2 SQIVND (reference sequence). The CDR3 loop spans 15 amino acids. In DNA form, the CDR3 reads TGTGCCAGTAGTATAACGAGACAGCCGAACACTGAAGCTTTCTTT. Translated: CASSITRQPNTEAFF. The full variable domain, with the rest looked up from reference TRBV19 and TRBJ1-1, is DGGITQSPKYLFRKEGQNVTLSCEQNLNHDAMYWYRQDPGQGLRLIYYSQIVNDFQKGDIAEGYSVSREKKESFPLTVTSAQKNPTAFYLCASSITRQPNTEAFFGQGTRLTVV.

The chain has TRBV5-5 and TRBJ1-1, with D unclear. The germline gives CDR1 SGHKS, CDR2 YYEKEE (reference sequence). The CDR3 is 14 residues long. V lost 0 bases, J lost 3 bases, and 9 bases lay in between. CDR3 loop: CASSLEGWDTEAFF. DNA of the CDR3: TGTGCCAGCAGCTTGGAGGGTTGGGACACTGAAGCTTTCTTT.

The rearrangement joins TRBV18 to TRBJ1-6, with 9 bases matching TRBD1. The CDR3 has 14 amino acids. Germline trimming cut 4 bases from V and 8 bases from J; bases unmatched to any gene: 3. CDR1 and CDR2 from the germline V gene are KGHSH and LQKENI. CDR3 sequence reads: CASSLGQGDSPLHF. DNA of the CDR3: TGTGCCAGCTCACTGGGACAGGGAGATTCACCCCTCCACTTT.

This chain connects TRBV5-1 to TRBJ2-2; D call uncertain. V was cut by 9 bases and J by 0 bases, with 9 bases left in between. The CDR3 loop spans 13 amino acids. Germline CDR1 reads SGHRS; CDR2 reads YFSETQ. The CDR3 is CATEDPNTGELFF. The CDR3, as DNA: TGCGCCACCGAAGACCCGAACACCGGGGAGCTGTTTTTT.

The chain is built from TRBV24-1 and TRBJ2-1; 13 bases match TRBD2. J lost 7 bases, V lost 4 bases, and 9 bases had no gene match. The CDR3 is made up of 17 amino acids. Germline loops: CDR1 KGHDR, CDR2 SFDVKD. The CDR3 region has the DNA TGTGCCACCAGTGAGGATGGGACTAGCGGGGCCCATAATGAGCAGTTCTTC. Translating gives CATSEDGTSGAHNEQFF.

V gene TRBV7-2 combines with J gene TRBJ1-6, with TRBD1 identical over 10 bases. This CDR3 has 14 residues. CDR1 SGHTA and CDR2 FQGNSA come from the germline V gene. J gave up 7 bases and V 5 bases, and 2 bases lay outside the gene matches. CDR3 protein: CASSEGQGNSPLHF. Written as DNA, the CDR3 is TGTGCCAGCAGCGAGGGACAGGGGAATTCACCCCTCCACTTT.

This clone was picked up one time. J is TRBJ2-7 and V is TRBV27; 7 nucleotides line up with TRBD2. Trimming at V came to 4 bases and at J to 5 bases, leaving 2 bases not matched to a gene. The CDR3 has 12 amino acids. Germline V gene lookup returns CDR1 MNHEY and CDR2 SMNVEV (reference sequence). The CDR3 coding sequence is TGTGCCAGCAGTTCGGGGAGGGACGAGCAGTACTTC. Translated, it gives CASSSGRDEQYF.

The chain combines TRBV2 with TRBJ1-5; D might be TRBD1 (6 bases). The germline V gene encodes CDR1 SNHLY and CDR2 FYNNEI. V was clipped by 0 bases and J by 4 bases, with 10 bases between them. The CDR3 is 15 residues long. CDR3 sequence: CASSEAQGENQPQHF. The CDR3 DNA sequence: TGTGCCAGCAGTGAAGCACAGGGTGAAAATCAGCCCCAGCATTTT.

The chain employs TRBV6-5 and TRBJ2-3; D is undetermined. Trimming removed 2 bases from V and 2 bases from J, with 5 bases in between. The CDR3 length is 13 residues. The V gene's germline CDR1 is MNHEY and CDR2 SVGAGI. CDR3 bases: TGTGCCAGCAGTTACGTGGCCACAGATACGCAGTATTTT. It translates to CASSYVATDTQYF.

This rearrangement joins TRBV7-2 to TRBJ2-5, with TRBD2 identical over 9 bases. The CDR3 runs 17 residues. Germline trimming cut 5 bases from V and 2 bases from J; bases unmatched to any gene: 12. Germline values: CDR1 SGHTA, CDR2 FQGNSA. The CDR3 protein is CASSPGATSGSQETQYF. The CDR3 DNA follows: TGTGCCAGCAGCCCCGGAGCGACTAGCGGCAGTCAAGAGACCCAGTACTTC.